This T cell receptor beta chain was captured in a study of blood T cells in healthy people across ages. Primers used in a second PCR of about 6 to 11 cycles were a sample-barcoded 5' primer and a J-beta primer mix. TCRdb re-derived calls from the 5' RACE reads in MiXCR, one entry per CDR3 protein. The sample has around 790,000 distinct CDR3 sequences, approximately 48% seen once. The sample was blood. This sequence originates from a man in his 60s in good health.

CDR3 protein: CSASGQDGNQPQHF. The CDR3 bases are TGCAGTGCTAGTGGGCAGGATGGCAATCAGCCCCAGCATTTT. The chain has TRBV20-1 and TRBJ1-5; D unclear. The CDR3 sequence is 14 residues long. Germline V gene data show CDR1 as DFQATT and CDR2 as SNEGSKA (reference sequence). Trimming pared 3 bases from V and 2 bases from J, leaving 11 bases between.